These 18 T cell receptor beta chains were all obtained from the same sample, sequenced in a study of CD4+ T cells in melanoma. Assay: immunoSEQ multiplex PCR; the TCRdb copy retains only in-frame clones and omits some. The data contain about 50,000 clones, approximately 89% of them singletons. The source material was peripheral blood. These TCRs come from a human donor with melanoma.

The chain couples TRBV10-1 to TRBJ1-5, with D perhaps TRBD1 (6 bases). Germline CDR1 WNHNN, CDR2 SYGVQD (reference sequence). The CDR3 loop spans 14 amino acids. Trimming pared 8 bases from V and 2 bases from J, leaving 13 bases between. CDR3 bases: TGCGCCAGCTTGACAGGTGTAGGCAATCAGCCCCAGCATTTT. Amino acids: CASLTGVGNQPQHF.

V is TRBV5-1 and J is TRBJ2-3; the D gene is possibly TRBD1 (5 bases). With 3 bases removed from V and 0 bases from J, the gap between germline ends came to 8 bases. The germline CDR1 and CDR2 sequences are SGHRS and YFSETQ. This CDR3 comprises 14 residues. The CDR3 sequence: CASSYRQSTDTQYF. CDR3 in DNA: TGCGCCAGCAGCTACCGACAGAGCACAGATACGCAGTATTTT.

The rearrangement links TRBV7-2 to TRBJ2-5; D is possibly TRBD1 (5 bases). This CDR3 contains 16 residues. The V gene lost 3 bases and the J gene lost 3 bases, with 17 bases spanning the gap. CDR1 and CDR2 from the germline V gene are SGHTA and FQGNSA. The CDR3 DNA reads as TGTGCCAGCAGCTTCTCACGCGGCCGGACAAAAGAGACCCAGTACTTC. Translated, it gives CASSFSRGRTKETQYF.

The J gene is TRBJ1-3, the V gene TRBV7-2; D unclear. This CDR3 is 13 amino acids long. The germline CDR1 and CDR2 sequences are SGHTA and FQGNSA. V was cut by 5 bases and J by 0 bases, with 5 bases left in between. The CDR3 region has the DNA TGTGCCAGCAGCACCACCTCTGGAAACACCATATATTTT. Translating gives CASSTTSGNTIYF.

The chain uses TRBV28 and TRBJ1-1; D not resolved. Trimming took 2 bases from V and 6 from J, leaving 10 bases between them. CDR3 size: 13 residues. CDR1 MDHEN and CDR2 SYDVKM come from the germline V gene. The CDR3 bases are TGTGCCAGCAGTTTAAATAACAGCCCTGAAGCTTTCTTT. Translated, it gives CASSLNNSPEAFF. The entire variable domain, with the rest obtained from reference TRBV28 and TRBJ1-1, is as follows: DVKVTQSSRYLVKRTGEKVFLECVQDMDHENMFWYRQDPGLGLRLIYFSYDVKMKEKGDIPEGYSVSREKKERFSLILESASTNQTSMYLCASSLNNSPEAFFGQGTRLTVV.

This clone is categorized as medium-sized. This chain connects TRBV19 to TRBJ2-2; 12 bases line up with TRBD2. The CDR3 loop spans 17 amino acids. The V gene's germline CDR1 is LNHDA and CDR2 SQIVND (reference sequence). Losses at the gene ends were 8 bases for V and 0 bases for J; bases not matched to a gene: 7. In nucleotides, the CDR3 is TGTGCCAGTCTGAGGACTAGCGGGGCCGCGAACACCGGGGAGCTGTTTTTT. Encoded protein: CASLRTSGAANTGELFF. Full variable domain (remainder filled in from reference TRBV19 and TRBJ2-2): DGGITQSPKYLFRKEGQNVTLSCEQNLNHDAMYWYRQDPGQGLRLIYYSQIVNDFQKGDIAEGYSVSREKKESFPLTVTSAQKNPTAFYLCASLRTSGAANTGELFFGEGSRLTVL.

The chain carries TRBV2 and TRBJ1-3, with D possibly TRBD1 on 6 matching bases. Looked up from germline, CDR1 is SNHLY and CDR2 is FYNNEI. The CDR3 is made up of 17 amino acids. Trimming took 5 bases from V and 0 from J, leaving 17 bases between them. The CDR3 is CASSPPRDTSSGNTIYF. The CDR3 nucleotides are TGTGCCAGCAGTCCGCCCCGGGACACAAGCTCTGGAAACACCATATATTTT.

The chain joins TRBV7-9 to TRBJ2-5; tentatively, D is TRBD2 (6 bases). The CDR3 is made up of 14 amino acids. Trimming removed 2 bases at V and 5 bases at J, with 12 bases between. Germline CDR1 reads SEHNR; CDR2 reads FQNEAQ (reference sequence). Here the CDR3 reads CASSLLGGVETQYF. The CDR3 nucleotides read TGTGCCAGCAGCTTACTCGGCGGGGTGGAGACCCAGTACTTC.

The rearrangement uses TRBV19 and TRBJ1-1, with TRBD1 identical over 8 bases. The trim removed 6 bases at V and 0 bases at J, leaving 3 bases unmatched. Germline-derived CDR1 and CDR2 are LNHDA and SQIVND (reference sequence). The CDR3 length is 14 residues. This CDR3 is CASRGQDLNTEAFF. The CDR3 nucleotides read TGTGCCAGTAGGGGACAGGATTTGAACACTGAAGCTTTCTTT.

The V and J genes are TRBV6-5 and TRBJ2-7; D is ambiguous. In germline, CDR1 is MNHEY, CDR2 SVGAGI. Between the trimmed V and J ends, which lost 0 bases and 2 bases, there was a span of 5 bases. The CDR3 runs to 13 residues. The CDR3 sequence: CASSYSQTYEQYF. In DNA form, the CDR3 reads TGTGCCAGCAGTTACTCCCAGACCTACGAGCAGTACTTC.

The chain has TRBV7-8 and TRBJ1-2, with 7 positions matching TRBD1. Germline CDR1 and CDR2: SGHVS and FQNEAQ. The CDR3 is 15 amino acids. The trim removed 1 base at V and 5 bases at J, leaving 7 bases unmatched. CDR3 amino acids: CASSLEEGASYGYTF. The CDR3 DNA follows: TGTGCCAGCAGCTTAGAAGAGGGGGCGTCTTATGGCTACACCTTC.

The CDR3 sequence is CASSPNGQGQAGYTF. The CDR3 DNA follows: TGTGCCAGCTCCCCGAATGGACAGGGACAGGCGGGCTACACCTTC. The gene calls are TRBV18 and TRBJ1-2; 8 positions agree with TRBD1. This CDR3 has 15 amino acids. V gave up 6 bases and J gave up 8 bases; unmatched junction bases: 14. The germline CDR1 and CDR2 sequences are KGHSH and LQKENI.

This sequence joins TRBV5-1 and TRBJ1-1; D gene unclear. Germline CDR1 reads SGHRS; CDR2 reads YFSETQ. Trimming took 2 bases from V and 1 from J, leaving 6 bases between them. The CDR3 loop spans 13 amino acids. The CDR3 region has the DNA TGCGCCAGCAGCTTCACAGAGAACACTGAAGCTTTCTTT. It yields the protein CASSFTENTEAFF.

The chain links TRBV30 to TRBJ1-2; TRBD1 agrees at 7 bases. Germline V lookup: CDR1 GTSNPN, CDR2 SVGIG (reference sequence). Trimming took 5 bases from V and 7 from J; bases not matched to a gene: 13. This CDR3 is built from 14 residues. CDR3 sequence reads: CAWLGQTGLVGYTF. CDR3 in DNA: TGTGCCTGGCTTGGTCAGACAGGGTTGGTTGGCTACACCTTC.

The table lists this clone with a few counts. V usage is TRBV5-1 and J usage is TRBJ2-7, with D uncertain. The CDR3 is 14 amino acids. V was shortened by 0 bases and J by 1 base, with 8 bases between the two germline ends. Germline CDR1 reads SGHRS; CDR2 reads YFSETQ. The CDR3 sequence: CASSLDPRSYEQYF. In DNA, the CDR3 is TGCGCCAGCAGCTTGGATCCCAGGTCCTACGAGCAGTACTTC.

The chain has TRBV5-1 and TRBJ1-2; a possible D gene is TRBD1 (5 bases). V was cut by 3 bases and J by 7 bases, with 13 bases left in between. Looked up from germline, CDR1 is SGHRS and CDR2 is YFSETQ. The CDR3 length is 13 residues. The CDR3 reads CASSSGGLGGYTF. Here the CDR3 DNA reads TGCGCCAGCAGCTCGGGGGGTTTAGGTGGCTACACCTTC. Drawing the rest from reference TRBV5-1 and TRBJ1-2, the complete variable domain is KAGVTQTPRYLIKTRGQQVTLSCSPISGHRSVSWYQQTPGQGLQFLFEYFSETQRNKGNFPGRFSGRQFSNSRSEMNVSTLELGDSALYLCASSSGGLGGYTFGSGTRLTVV.

The chain joins TRBV27 to TRBJ1-5; D is possibly TRBD1 (5 bases). Germline V gene sequence: CDR1 MNHEY, CDR2 SMNVEV (reference sequence). Trimming took off 3 bases at V and 5 bases at J, with 8 bases between the two ends. CDR3 length: 13 amino acids. In DNA form, the CDR3 reads TGTGCCAGCAGTTTTGCGGGGGATCAGCCCCAGCATTTT. Amino acids: CASSFAGDQPQHF.

J is TRBJ1-3 and V is TRBV5-5, with D unresolved. In germline, CDR1 is SGHKS, CDR2 YYEKEE (reference sequence). The CDR3 loop spans 16 amino acids. The ends were cut back, 2 bases at V and 0 bases at J, with 12 bases in the middle. As DNA, the CDR3 is TGTGCCAGCAGCTTCTCCGGCAGATCCTCTGGAAACACCATATATTTT. Translated, it gives CASSFSGRSSGNTIYF.